Listed below are T cell receptor beta chains from one sample, sequenced in a study of blood T cell repertoires in COVID-19. TCRdb's table, derived via immunoSEQ multiplex PCR, lists solely in-frame clones and lacks some. The top ten clones hold 4% to 5% of a sample with around 280,000 clones, around four fifths of them seen once. The source material was peripheral blood. The source of these receptors is a woman aged 45-60 years with active or convalescent COVID-19. The CDR3 runs from the conserved cysteine through the conserved F or W. The D gene is left open where the match is weak. Rows may omit the clone size; those that give it use once, few, many or a size class.

V gene: TRBV5-4; CDR3 length: 12; D gene: NA; J gene: TRBJ1-2; clone size: NA; CDR3 DNA: TGTGCCAGCAGCCCAAATTCGGAGGGCTACACCTTC; CDR3 protein: CASSPNSEGYTF
V gene: TRBV5-6; CDR3 length: 14; D gene: NA; J gene: TRBJ1-6; clone size: NA; CDR3 DNA: TGTGCCAGCAGCTCTCCCCTCTTTAATTCACCCCTCCACTTT; CDR3 protein: CASSSPLFNSPLHF
V gene: TRBV5-4; CDR3 length: 17; D gene: NA; J gene: TRBJ2-5; clone size: NA; CDR3 DNA: TGTGCCAGCAGCTTTACTGGCGGGGGCATCCAAAAAGAGACCCAGTACTTC; CDR3 protein: CASSFTGGGIQKETQYF
V gene: TRBV28; CDR3 length: 14; D gene: TRBD1; J gene: TRBJ1-2; clone size: NA; CDR3 DNA: TGTGCCAGCAGTCCAGGGGGCGCAGGGTATGGCTACACCTTC; CDR3 protein: CASSPGGAGYGYTF
V gene: TRBV19; CDR3 length: 15; D gene: TRBD1; J gene: TRBJ1-5; clone size: NA; CDR3 DNA: TGTGCCAGTAAACCCTTGGACAGGGAAAATCAGCCCCAGCATTTT; CDR3 protein: CASKPLDRENQPQHF
V gene: TRBV3-1/TRBV3-2; CDR3 length: 15; D gene: NA; J gene: TRBJ2-7; clone size: NA; CDR3 DNA: TGTGCCAGCAGTCTTACTTATAGGAGCTCCTACGAGCAGTACTTC; CDR3 protein: CASSLTYRSSYEQYF
V gene: TRBV9; CDR3 length: 16; D gene: TRBD2; J gene: TRBJ2-1; clone size: once; CDR3 DNA: TGTGCCAGCAGCGTAGCTCTCCCAGCGGGAGAAAATGAGCAGTTCTTC; CDR3 protein: CASSVALPAGENEQFF
V gene: TRBV10-3; CDR3 length: 13; D gene: TRBD1; J gene: TRBJ2-3; clone size: NA; CDR3 DNA: TGTGCCATCGCAGGGGGCCCCACAGATACGCAGTATTTT; CDR3 protein: CAIAGGPTDTQYF
V gene: TRBV13; CDR3 length: 23; D gene: TRBD2; J gene: TRBJ2-1; clone size: NA; CDR3 DNA: TGTGCCAGCAGCGCGCCGGGACTGATTGGTACTAGCGGGAGGGCCAGGAGTAGCAATGAGCAGTTCTTC; CDR3 protein: CASSAPGLIGTSGRARSSNEQFF
V gene: TRBV19; CDR3 length: 14; D gene: NA; J gene: TRBJ2-7; clone size: NA; CDR3 DNA: TGTGCCAGTAGTTTCCGACTAGTTTCCCACGAGCAGTACTTC; CDR3 protein: CASSFRLVSHEQYF
V gene: TRBV29-1; CDR3 length: 11; D gene: NA; J gene: TRBJ1-1; clone size: NA; CDR3 DNA: TGCAGCGTCCAGTTGAACACTGAAGCTTTCTTT; CDR3 protein: CSVQLNTEAFF
V gene: TRBV11-2; CDR3 length: 13; D gene: TRBD2; J gene: TRBJ2-1; clone size: NA; CDR3 DNA: TGTGCCAGCAGCTCTTCGACTAGCTCTGAGCAGTTCTTC; CDR3 protein: CASSSSTSSEQFF
V gene: TRBV5-4; CDR3 length: 14; D gene: TRBD1; J gene: TRBJ1-1; clone size: many; CDR3 DNA: TGTGCCAGCAGCTTGACAGGGGGCCTCACTGAAGCTTTCTTT; CDR3 protein: CASSLTGGLTEAFF
V gene: TRBV5-1; CDR3 length: 14; D gene: NA; J gene: TRBJ2-5; clone size: few; CDR3 DNA: TGCGCCAGCAGCTTGTTAGGGGACCAAGAGACCCAGTACTTC; CDR3 protein: CASSLLGDQETQYF
V gene: TRBV7-9; CDR3 length: 14; D gene: TRBD1; J gene: TRBJ2-5; clone size: NA; CDR3 DNA: TGTGCCAGCAGCTACTTACAGGGGTCCGAGACCCAGTACTTC; CDR3 protein: CASSYLQGSETQYF
V gene: TRBV5-4; CDR3 length: 17; D gene: TRBD1; J gene: TRBJ2-4; clone size: few; CDR3 DNA: TGTGCCAGCAGCCTGGGGGGGACAGGGGTTGCCTCTGGCATTCAGTACTTC; CDR3 protein: CASSLGGTGVASGIQYF
V gene: TRBV19; CDR3 length: 14; D gene: TRBD1; J gene: TRBJ1-1; clone size: NA; CDR3 DNA: TGTGCCAGTAGTATCTCTTGGGACAGGACTGAAGCTTTCTTT; CDR3 protein: CASSISWDRTEAFF
V gene: TRBV19; CDR3 length: 14; D gene: TRBD1; J gene: TRBJ1-2; clone size: NA; CDR3 DNA: TGTGCCAGTAGTATTGACAGGGACTCCTATGGCTACACCTTC; CDR3 protein: CASSIDRDSYGYTF
V gene: TRBV2; CDR3 length: 16; D gene: NA; J gene: TRBJ1-2; clone size: NA; CDR3 DNA: TGTGCCAGCAGTCAAAACGGTAGACAGCCCCCTCGGGGCTACACCTTC; CDR3 protein: CASSQNGRQPPRGYTF
V gene: TRBV6-5; CDR3 length: 15; D gene: TRBD1; J gene: TRBJ1-6; clone size: NA; CDR3 DNA: TGTGCCAGCAGAGCCGACAGGGAGAGAAATTCACCCCTCCACTTT; CDR3 protein: CASRADRERNSPLHF
V gene: TRBV4-2; CDR3 length: 18; D gene: NA; J gene: TRBJ2-1; clone size: few; CDR3 DNA: TGTGCCAGCAGCCAAGATACGGTAGCGACTCTCTCCTACAATGAGCAGTTCTTC; CDR3 protein: CASSQDTVATLSYNEQFF
V gene: TRBV7-9; CDR3 length: 12; D gene: NA; J gene: TRBJ2-3; clone size: NA; CDR3 DNA: TGTGCCAGCATCTTTTCTGCGGATACGCAGTATTTT; CDR3 protein: CASIFSADTQYF
V gene: TRBV27; CDR3 length: 15; D gene: NA; J gene: TRBJ2-1; clone size: many; CDR3 DNA: TGTGCCAGCACCACGACGCAGGGTAGGTTCAATGAGCAGTTCTTC; CDR3 protein: CASTTTQGRFNEQFF
V gene: TRBV10-3; CDR3 length: 12; D gene: TRBD1; J gene: TRBJ1-2; clone size: few; CDR3 DNA: TGTGCCTCACGGGGGGACAGGGCTGGCTACACCTTC; CDR3 protein: CASRGDRAGYTF
V gene: TRBV9; CDR3 length: 16; D gene: TRBD2; J gene: TRBJ2-2; clone size: NA; CDR3 DNA: TGTGCCAGCAGCGCCCAACTAGCGGCGAACACCGGGGAGCTGTTTTTT; CDR3 protein: CASSAQLAANTGELFF
V gene: TRBV4-1; CDR3 length: 14; D gene: TRBD1; J gene: TRBJ2-5; clone size: NA; CDR3 DNA: TGCGCCAGCAGCCTGGCAGGGGGCATCGAGACCCAGTACTTC; CDR3 protein: CASSLAGGIETQYF
V gene: TRBV29-1; CDR3 length: 10; D gene: NA; J gene: TRBJ2-1; clone size: NA; CDR3 DNA: TGCAGCGTTGTAAGGACAAATCAGTTCTTC; CDR3 protein: CSVVRTNQFF
V gene: TRBV28; CDR3 length: 15; D gene: NA; J gene: TRBJ1-5; clone size: NA; CDR3 DNA: TGTGCCAGCAGCCCCGGAGGGAGTGCCAATCAGCCCCAGCATTTT; CDR3 protein: CASSPGGSANQPQHF
V gene: TRBV30; CDR3 length: 12; D gene: NA; J gene: TRBJ2-7; clone size: few; CDR3 DNA: TGTGCCTGGAGGGGAGTCCCCTACGAGCAGTACTTC; CDR3 protein: CAWRGVPYEQYF
V gene: TRBV18; CDR3 length: 13; D gene: TRBD1; J gene: TRBJ1-2; clone size: NA; CDR3 DNA: TGTGCCAGCTCACTACAGGGGAACTATGGCTACACCTTC; CDR3 protein: CASSLQGNYGYTF
V gene: TRBV6-5; CDR3 length: 14; D gene: TRBD1; J gene: TRBJ2-7; clone size: NA; CDR3 DNA: TGTGCCAGCAGTTCCGGGACAGGGATCCACGAGCAGTACTTC; CDR3 protein: CASSSGTGIHEQYF
V gene: TRBV9; CDR3 length: 14; D gene: NA; J gene: TRBJ2-2; clone size: NA; CDR3 DNA: TGTGCCAGCAGCGGAGCGGGGAACACCGGGGAGCTGTTTTTT; CDR3 protein: CASSGAGNTGELFF
V gene: TRBV11-2; CDR3 length: 15; D gene: NA; J gene: TRBJ2-7; clone size: once; CDR3 DNA: TGTGCCAGCAGCTTAGATAGGAGTTACAGGGAAGTGCAGTACTTC; CDR3 protein: CASSLDRSYREVQYF
V gene: TRBV19; CDR3 length: 14; D gene: NA; J gene: TRBJ2-1; clone size: NA; CDR3 DNA: TGTGCCACGCGGGGAGAGACTAGTAGAAATGAGCAGTTCTTC; CDR3 protein: CATRGETSRNEQFF
V gene: TRBV28; CDR3 length: 15; D gene: TRBD2; J gene: TRBJ2-5; clone size: few; CDR3 DNA: TGTGCCAGCAGTTCCCCGGGACTAGCGGAAGAGACCCAGTACTTC; CDR3 protein: CASSSPGLAEETQYF
V gene: TRBV28; CDR3 length: 14; D gene: TRBD2; J gene: TRBJ2-1; clone size: NA; CDR3 DNA: TGTGCCACAGGGGGGCTAGCGGGAGTCAATGAGCAGTTCTTC; CDR3 protein: CATGGLAGVNEQFF
V gene: TRBV20-1; CDR3 length: 17; D gene: TRBD2; J gene: TRBJ2-3; clone size: NA; CDR3 DNA: TGCAGTGCTAGTCACCCCGGGACTACCATTAGCACAGATACGCAGTATTTT; CDR3 protein: CSASHPGTTISTDTQYF
V gene: TRBV7-2; CDR3 length: 18; D gene: TRBD1; J gene: TRBJ2-2; clone size: few; CDR3 DNA: TGTGCCAGCAGCTCCCGTAGTGGACGACAGGGCGACACCGGGGAGCTGTTTTTT; CDR3 protein: CASSSRSGRQGDTGELFF
V gene: TRBV6-5; CDR3 length: 11; D gene: NA; J gene: TRBJ2-7; clone size: NA; CDR3 DNA: TGTGCCAGCAGTTCTCCCCCGGAGCAGTACTTC; CDR3 protein: CASSSPPEQYF
V gene: TRBV5-1; CDR3 length: 15; D gene: NA; J gene: TRBJ2-1; clone size: NA; CDR3 DNA: TGCGCCAGCAGCCTACTAGCGGCTAGGGGGCATGAGCAGTTCTTC; CDR3 protein: CASSLLAARGHEQFF
V gene: TRBV7-9; CDR3 length: 15; D gene: NA; J gene: TRBJ1-1; clone size: few; CDR3 DNA: TGTGCCAGCCGAGGGCAACTTATAGGAAACACTGAAGCTTTCTTT; CDR3 protein: CASRGQLIGNTEAFF
V gene: TRBV5-1; CDR3 length: 17; D gene: TRBD1; J gene: TRBJ2-2; clone size: NA; CDR3 DNA: TGCGCCAGCAGCACGCAACCGGGACAGGGGGTAACCGGGGAGCTGTTTTTT; CDR3 protein: CASSTQPGQGVTGELFF
V gene: TRBV7-9; CDR3 length: 16; D gene: NA; J gene: TRBJ2-3; clone size: NA; CDR3 DNA: TGTGCCAGCAGCTTAGTAGGCGGGGTGAGCACAGATACGCAGTATTTT; CDR3 protein: CASSLVGGVSTDTQYF